In its sample, the clone carrying this TCR beta chain was seen a few times. Time point in this sample: newly diagnosed GD, antithyroid drugs for less than 3 months. The TCR library was made from RNA extracted from PBMCs. The length of the CDR3 is 18 residues. Germline V gene data show CDR1 as MGHRA and CDR2 as YSYEKL. The V and J ends lost 4 bases and 1 base, in that order; junction bases with no gene match: 13. The data were obtained in a study of regulatory T cells in long-lasting Graves disease. Study-level information: Antithyroid drugs had been taken by newly diagnosed Graves' patients for under 3 months.

Arm-PCR with iRepertoire HTBI primers amplified the CDR3 regions for these TCR beta libraries. One entry per CDR3 protein results from TCRdb running MiXCR on the multiplex PCR reads. Found here are about 440,000 distinct CDR3 sequences, roughly 15% of them singletons; the top ten hold approximately 11%. The sample was also linked to a second study, of T cells in Graves' hyperthyroidism and ophthalmopathy. As that study records: Newly diagnosed hyperthyroidism patients aged 18 to 65 years had disease lasting under 2 months. The primer set for the first-round RT-PCR of the TCR CDR3 was HTBI.

The specimen was peripheral blood mononuclear cells (PBMCs), collected at new diagnosis, from a patient treated with antithyroid drugs. The chain recombines TRBV4-1 with TRBJ2-7; the match to TRBD2 covers 10 bases. This clonotype was obtained from a woman aged 25 to 45 with Graves disease. For the CDR3, the DNA is TGCGCCAGCAGCCCTAGCGGGAGCGCTTCGACCTCATCCTACGAGCAGTACTTC. Amino acids: CASSPSGSASTSSYEQYF.